The T cell receptor (beta chain) described here comes from a study of glioma-infiltrating T cells. At the level of the study: Glioblastomas were WHO grade IV, sampled at first diagnosis; low-grade were grade II. Before surgery, glioma patients received dexamethasone for at most six days.

Using RNA template, CDR3s of TCR alpha and beta were amplified with iRepertoire arm-PCR. TCRdb itself ran the multiplex PCR reads through MiXCR, one entry per CDR3 protein. The table shows 300,000 to 450,000 distinct CDR3 sequences, with about 40% occurring only once. Study-level points and caveats: Signature shared blood CDR3 motifs were enriched in low-divergence and depleted in high-divergence patients. Tissue-blood divergence was below expectation in non-neoplastic patients, above in gliomas.

This clonotype was counted between two and nine times. Its target is unknown. V gave up 5 bases and J gave up 3 bases, with 23 bases separating them. The CDR3 sequence is 18 residues long. Germline loops: CDR1 SEHNR, CDR2 FQNEAQ (reference sequence). The chain joins TRBV7-9 to TRBJ1-5; no clear D gene. The specimen was glioma tissue, nonneoplastic brain tissue, or PBMCs (not recorded which). The TCR sequence derives from a human donor with low-grade glioma or glioblastoma, undergoing nonglioma brain surgery, or in good health (not recorded which). CDR3 amino acids: CASSALHGWRFYNQPQHF. The CDR3 bases are TGTGCCAGCAGCGCACTACACGGGTGGCGGTTCTACAATCAGCCCCAGCATTTT.